The 23 T cell receptor beta chains below were found in one sample sequenced in a study of T cell clones after liver transplantation. Profiling relied on immunoSEQ multiplex PCR, and the TCRdb table lists in-frame clones only, not all of them. The profile shows tens of thousands of clones, less than 85% of them singletons. The source material was CD4+ T cells from blood, sampled before liver transplant. The receptor source for this set is a human donor who received a liver transplant.

The genes are TRBV5-4 and TRBJ1-3, with 7 nucleotides matching TRBD1. The junction had 3 bases not matched to a gene; V was cut back by 3 bases and J by 0 bases. This CDR3 region has 15 residues. Germline-derived CDR1 and CDR2 are SGHNT and YYREEE (reference sequence). The CDR3 nucleotides read TGTGCCAGCAGCTGGGGACAGACCTCTGGAAACACCATATATTTT. This sequence encodes CASSWGQTSGNTIYF.

The J gene is TRBJ2-7, the V gene TRBV28, with 9 bases fitting TRBD1. The CDR3 runs 12 residues. CDR1 is MDHEN and CDR2 is SYDVKM in the germline V gene. V lost 7 bases and J lost 4; bases outside the gene matches: 2. CDR3 DNA: TGTGCCAGCACTGACAGGGGGTACGAGCAGTACTTC. Amino acids: CASTDRGYEQYF.

J is TRBJ1-2 and V is TRBV19, with 12 bases matching TRBD1. The CDR3 has 16 amino acids. V was pared by 5 bases and J by 5 bases, with 9 bases of the junction left unmatched. In germline, CDR1 is LNHDA, CDR2 SQIVND (reference sequence). In DNA, the CDR3 is TGTGCCAGTAGTGGGACAGGGGGCGCAAACATATATGGCTACACCTTC. It translates to CASSGTGGANIYGYTF. Combining the CDR3 with reference TRBV19 and TRBJ1-2 gives the whole variable domain DGGITQSPKYLFRKEGQNVTLSCEQNLNHDAMYWYRQDPGQGLRLIYYSQIVNDFQKGDIAEGYSVSREKKESFPLTVTSAQKNPTAFYLCASSGTGGANIYGYTFGSGTRLTVV.

In this sample, this clone turned up a few times. The V and J genes are TRBV6-1 and TRBJ2-2, with D tentatively TRBD1 (6 bases). The germline V and J ends were trimmed by 5 bases and 5 bases, with 9 bases remaining between them. The germline V gene has CDR1 MNHNS and CDR2 SASEGT. The CDR3 covers 13 residues. The CDR3 loop is CASSSGVTGELFF. In DNA, the CDR3 is TGTGCCAGCAGTTCAGGGGTTACCGGGGAGCTGTTTTTT.

The genes are TRBV2 and TRBJ2-2; a possible D gene is TRBD2 (5 bases). V dropped 7 bases and J dropped 7 bases, with 19 bases sitting between them. Germline V gene data show CDR1 as SNHLY and CDR2 as FYNNEI. The CDR3 is 15 amino acids. This CDR3 reads CASTSRQHGGGELFF. CDR3 sequence (DNA): TGTGCCAGCACTTCAAGACAACATGGAGGCGGGGAGCTGTTTTTT.

The chain uses TRBV19 and TRBJ2-2; D gene uncertain. The CDR3 runs 15 residues. Trimming took off 5 bases at V and 0 bases at J, with 10 bases between the two ends. Germline V gene sequence: CDR1 LNHDA, CDR2 SQIVND (reference sequence). The CDR3 protein is CASSSTNTNTGELFF. The CDR3 region has the DNA TGTGCCAGTAGTTCCACAAACACGAACACCGGGGAGCTGTTTTTT.

This chain joins TRBV4-1 and TRBJ2-7; TRBD1 aligns across 7 bases. The germline CDR1 and CDR2 sequences are MGHRA and YSYEKL. The CDR3 spans 16 residues. Trimming cost V 4 bases and J 4 bases; bases outside gene matches: 13. The CDR3 region is CASSRVFPGQTYEQYF. The CDR3, as DNA: TGCGCCAGCAGCCGAGTTTTTCCGGGACAGACTTACGAGCAGTACTTC.

The genes are TRBV5-6 and TRBJ2-7; TRBD1 is a possible D gene (6 bases). The CDR3 sequence is 12 residues long. Germline V gives CDR1 SGHDT, CDR2 YYEEEE. The V and J ends lost 4 bases and 7 bases respectively, with 12 bases between them. CDR3 amino acids: CASSPGAREQYF. In nucleotides, the CDR3 is TGTGCCAGCAGCCCAGGGGCCAGGGAGCAGTACTTC.

The chain carries TRBV7-2 and TRBJ2-2, with a tentative D call TRBD2 (7 bases). The CDR3 has 16 amino acids. Germline assignment: CDR1 SGHTA and CDR2 FQGNSA. V shed 6 bases and J shed 7 bases, with 21 bases lying between them. In nucleotides, the CDR3 is TGTGCCAGCAGGCCCCCCCGGGGGGCGCTTGTCGGGGAGCTGTTTTTT. Its translation: CASRPPRGALVGELFF. Full variable domain (rest looked up from reference TRBV7-2 and TRBJ2-2): GAGVSQSPSNKVTEKGKDVELRCDPISGHTALYWYRQSLGQGLEFLIYFQGNSAPDKSGLPSDRFSAERTGGSVSTLTIQRTQQEDSAVYLCASRPPRGALVGELFFGEGSRLTVL.

The gene calls are TRBV29-1 and TRBJ1-2, with 7 bases that match TRBD1. The V segment lost 0 bases and the J segment 6 bases; nucleotides outside the gene matches: 4. CDR1 and CDR2 (germline): SQVTM, ANQGSEA. The CDR3 totals 13 residues. The CDR3 sequence is CSVEDGTAHGYTF. In nucleotides, the CDR3 is TGCAGCGTTGAAGATGGGACAGCCCATGGCTACACCTTC.

The chain carries TRBV10-3 and TRBJ2-5; no definite D call. Germline CDR1 and CDR2: ENHRY and SYGVKD. The ends were cut back, 2 bases at V and 9 bases at J, with 13 bases in the middle. This CDR3 is built from 13 residues. CDR3 sequence reads: CAISEAERAPQYF. CDR3 nucleotide sequence: TGTGCCATCAGTGAGGCAGAGAGAGCCCCCCAGTACTTC.

The chain employs TRBV7-2 and TRBJ2-2, with 9 nucleotides matching TRBD1. Germline V gives CDR1 SGHTA, CDR2 FQGNSA. The CDR3 consists of 16 residues. The junction had 6 bases not matched to a gene; V was cut back by 7 bases and J by 0 bases. This chain's CDR3 is CASTKQGAANTGELFF. CDR3 coding DNA: TGTGCCAGCACAAAACAGGGGGCTGCGAACACCGGGGAGCTGTTTTTT.

The chain uses TRBV4-1 and TRBJ2-3; TRBD2 matches at 13 bases. Unmatched junction bases numbered 9, after V lost 0 bases and J lost 0 bases. CDR3 length: 20 residues. Germline V lookup: CDR1 MGHRA, CDR2 YSYEKL. The CDR3 is CASSQDPGLAGRPSTDTQYF. CDR3 nucleotide sequence: TGCGCCAGCAGCCAAGACCCGGGACTAGCGGGGAGACCAAGCACAGATACGCAGTATTTT.

Details on this clone: One junction end does not reproduce the germline sequence, and a read error may be involved. The CDR3 sequence: CATRRAGGTDTQYF. The CDR3 DNA sequence: TGTGCCACCAGAAGAGCGGGGGGCACAGATACGCAGTATTTT. The chain links TRBV15 to TRBJ2-3; 8 nucleotides match TRBD2. CDR1 is LNHNV, CDR2 YYDKDF, per germline (reference sequence). The CDR3 totals 14 residues.

The V call is TRBV7-2, the J call TRBJ1-2; 9 bases are a match to TRBD1. The CDR3 spans 13 residues. Germline trimming cut 5 bases from V and 5 bases from J; bases unmatched to any gene: 3. Germline lookup yields CDR1 SGHTA and CDR2 FQGNSA. The CDR3: CASSRDREYGYTF. CDR3 nucleotide sequence: TGTGCCAGCAGCCGGGACAGGGAGTATGGCTACACCTTC.

This rearrangement joins TRBV6-1 to TRBJ2-3, with D uncertain. V lost 8 bases and J lost 6, with 21 bases in between. Germline CDR1 and CDR2: MNHNS and SASEGT. The CDR3 loop spans 15 amino acids. In nucleotides, the CDR3 is TGTGCCAGCGCCCTGAGTCGGTCTCCGGTTGATACGCAGTATTTT. This gives the protein CASALSRSPVDTQYF.

The CDR3 loop is CASSYPGRPGNTGELFF. In nucleotides, the CDR3 is TGTGCCAGCAGTTACCCAGGGAGGCCGGGGAACACCGGGGAGCTGTTTTTT. V and J are TRBV27 and TRBJ2-2; tentatively, D is TRBD2 (6 bases). The CDR3 is 17 residues long. V lost 4 bases, J lost 1 base, and 16 bases lay in between. The germline V gene has CDR1 MNHEY and CDR2 SMNVEV (reference sequence).

This clone showed up just once. This chain joins TRBV4-3 and TRBJ2-1, with 7 bases fitting TRBD2. CDR3 length: 19 amino acids. With 0 bases clipped from V and 0 bases from J, the junction kept 11 bases outside the gene matches. Germline assignment: CDR1 LGHNA and CDR2 YSLEER. The CDR3 spells CASSQDVGGVITSYNEQFF. The CDR3 region has the DNA TGCGCCAGCAGCCAAGATGTGGGGGGGGTGATAACCTCCTACAATGAGCAGTTCTTC.

This clone has a count of ten or more. J is TRBJ1-1 and V is TRBV29-1; 9 nucleotides line up with TRBD1. CDR1 and CDR2 (germline): SQVTM, ANQGSEA. V shed 7 bases, J shed 5 bases, and the junction held 8 bases outside the gene matches. The CDR3 runs 13 residues. The CDR3, as DNA: TGCAGCGCGGACAGGGGAGGGTTTACTGAAGCTTTCTTT. Protein product: CSADRGGFTEAFF.

This chain's CDR3 is CASSHLPRTGMDYGYTF. The CDR3 DNA reads TGTGCCAGCAGCCACCTCCCCCGGACGGGGATGGACTATGGCTACACCTTC. This chain links TRBV7-2 with TRBJ1-2; D gene unclear. From germline, CDR1 is SGHTA and CDR2 FQGNSA. The V end was cut by 5 bases, the J end by 3 bases, with 22 bases between. This CDR3 is 17 amino acids long.

The chain joins TRBV19 to TRBJ2-2; 10 bases line up with TRBD1. The V and J ends lost 9 bases and 6 bases, in that order; junction bases with no gene match: 7. The CDR3 is made up of 14 amino acids. The V gene's germline CDR1 is LNHDA and CDR2 SQIVND (reference sequence). The CDR3: CASSGTGVPGELFF. The CDR3 DNA is TGTGCCAGCTCCGGGACAGGGGTCCCCGGGGAGCTGTTTTTT.

This sequence joins TRBV19 and TRBJ2-1; 8 nucleotides align to TRBD2. Looked up from germline, CDR1 is LNHDA and CDR2 is SQIVND (reference sequence). V was pared by 1 base and J by 9 bases, with 8 bases of the junction left unmatched. The CDR3 length is 15 residues. The CDR3 DNA is TGTGCCAGTAGTATAGTTAGCGGGGCCATGGCTGAGCAGTTCTTC. This gives the protein CASSIVSGAMAEQFF.

This chain uses TRBV27 with TRBJ2-3; D uncertain. The CDR3 has 11 residues. V lost 5 bases and J lost 11, with 11 bases in between. From germline, CDR1 is MNHEY and CDR2 SMNVEV (reference sequence). The CDR3 sequence: CASSINQRQYF. CDR3 sequence (DNA): TGTGCCAGCAGTATAAACCAAAGGCAGTATTTT.